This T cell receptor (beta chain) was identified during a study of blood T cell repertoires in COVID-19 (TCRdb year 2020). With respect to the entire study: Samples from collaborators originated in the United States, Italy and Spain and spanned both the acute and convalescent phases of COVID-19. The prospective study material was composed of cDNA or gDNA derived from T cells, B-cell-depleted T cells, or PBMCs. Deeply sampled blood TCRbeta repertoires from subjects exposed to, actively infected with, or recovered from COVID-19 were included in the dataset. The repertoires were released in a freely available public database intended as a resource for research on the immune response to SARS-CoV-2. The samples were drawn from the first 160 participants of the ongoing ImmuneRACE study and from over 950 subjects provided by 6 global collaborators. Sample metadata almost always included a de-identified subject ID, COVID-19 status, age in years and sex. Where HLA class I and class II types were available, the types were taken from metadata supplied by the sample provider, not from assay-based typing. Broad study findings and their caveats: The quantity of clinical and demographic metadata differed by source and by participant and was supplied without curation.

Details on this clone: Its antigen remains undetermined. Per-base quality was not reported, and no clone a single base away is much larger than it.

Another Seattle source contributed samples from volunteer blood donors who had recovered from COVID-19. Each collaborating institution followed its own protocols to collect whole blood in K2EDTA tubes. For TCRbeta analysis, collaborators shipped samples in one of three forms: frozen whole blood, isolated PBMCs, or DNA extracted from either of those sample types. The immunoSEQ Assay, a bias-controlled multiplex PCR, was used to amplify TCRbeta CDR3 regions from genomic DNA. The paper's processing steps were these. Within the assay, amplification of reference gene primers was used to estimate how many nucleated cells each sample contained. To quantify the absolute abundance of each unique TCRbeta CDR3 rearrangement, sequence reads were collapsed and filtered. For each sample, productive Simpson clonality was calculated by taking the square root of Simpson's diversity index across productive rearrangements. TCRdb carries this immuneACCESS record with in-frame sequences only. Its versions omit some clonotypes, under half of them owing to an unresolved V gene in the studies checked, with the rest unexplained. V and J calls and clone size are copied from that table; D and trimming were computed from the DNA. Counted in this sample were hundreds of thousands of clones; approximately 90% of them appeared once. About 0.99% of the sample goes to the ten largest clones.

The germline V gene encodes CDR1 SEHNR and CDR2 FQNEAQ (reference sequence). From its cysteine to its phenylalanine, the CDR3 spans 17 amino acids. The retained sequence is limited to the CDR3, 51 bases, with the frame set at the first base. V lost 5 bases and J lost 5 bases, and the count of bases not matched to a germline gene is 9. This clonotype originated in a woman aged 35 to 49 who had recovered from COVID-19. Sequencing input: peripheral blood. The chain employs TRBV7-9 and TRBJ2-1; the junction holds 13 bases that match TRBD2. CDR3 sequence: CASSPRTSGSRNNEQFF. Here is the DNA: TGTGCCAGCAGCCCCCGGACTAGCGGGAGCCGAAACAATGAGCAGTTCTTC. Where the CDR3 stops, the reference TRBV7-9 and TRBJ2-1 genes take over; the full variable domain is DTGVSQNPRHKITKRGQNVTFRCDPISEHNRLYWYRQTLGQGPEFLTYFQNEAQLEKSRLLSDRFSAERPKGSFSTLEIQRTEQGDSAMYLCASSPRTSGSRNNEQFFGPGTRLTVL.